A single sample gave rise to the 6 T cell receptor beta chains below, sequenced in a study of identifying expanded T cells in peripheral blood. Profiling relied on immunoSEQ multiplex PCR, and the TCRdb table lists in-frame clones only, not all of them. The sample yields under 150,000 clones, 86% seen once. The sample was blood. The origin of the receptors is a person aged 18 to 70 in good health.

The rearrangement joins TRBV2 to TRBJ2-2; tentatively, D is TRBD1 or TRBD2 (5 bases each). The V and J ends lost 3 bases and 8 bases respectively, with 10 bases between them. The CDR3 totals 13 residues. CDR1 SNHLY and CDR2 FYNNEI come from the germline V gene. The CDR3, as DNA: TGTGCCAGCAGTGATTGGGACCTGGGGGAGCTGTTTTTT. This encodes CASSDWDLGELFF.

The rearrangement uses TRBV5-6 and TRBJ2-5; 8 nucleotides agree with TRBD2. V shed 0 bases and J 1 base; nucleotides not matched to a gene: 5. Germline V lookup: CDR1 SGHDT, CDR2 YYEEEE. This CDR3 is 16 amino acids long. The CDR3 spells CASSLGAGGPQETQYF. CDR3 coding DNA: TGTGCCAGCAGCTTGGGGGCGGGGGGCCCCCAAGAGACCCAGTACTTC.

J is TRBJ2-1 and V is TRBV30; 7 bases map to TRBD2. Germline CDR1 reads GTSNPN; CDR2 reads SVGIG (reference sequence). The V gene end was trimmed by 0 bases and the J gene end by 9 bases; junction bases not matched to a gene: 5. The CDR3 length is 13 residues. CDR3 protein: CAWSVAGVGEQFF. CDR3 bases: TGTGCCTGGAGTGTTGCGGGGGTTGGTGAGCAGTTCTTC.

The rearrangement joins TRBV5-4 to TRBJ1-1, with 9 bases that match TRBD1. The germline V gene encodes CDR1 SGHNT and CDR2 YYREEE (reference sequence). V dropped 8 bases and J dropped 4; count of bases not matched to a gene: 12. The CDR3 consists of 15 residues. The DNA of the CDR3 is TGTGCCAGAAGGGACAGGGCAACAAGAGGCACTGAAGCTTTCTTT. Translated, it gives CARRDRATRGTEAFF.

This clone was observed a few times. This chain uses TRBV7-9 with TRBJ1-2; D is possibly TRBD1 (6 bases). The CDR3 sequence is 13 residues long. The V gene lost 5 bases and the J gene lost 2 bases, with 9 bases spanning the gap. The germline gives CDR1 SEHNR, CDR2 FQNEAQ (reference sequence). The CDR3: CASSQQGNYGYTF. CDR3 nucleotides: TGTGCCAGCAGCCAACAGGGAAACTATGGCTACACCTTC.

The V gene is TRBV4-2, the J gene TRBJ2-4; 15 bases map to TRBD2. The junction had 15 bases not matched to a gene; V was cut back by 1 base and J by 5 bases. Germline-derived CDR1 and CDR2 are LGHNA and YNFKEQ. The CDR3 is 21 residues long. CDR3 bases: TGTGCCAGCAGCCAAGTCCCGGGACTAGCGGGAGGTATCAACAACGAAAACATTCAGTACTTC. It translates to CASSQVPGLAGGINNENIQYF.